This T cell receptor beta chain was sequenced during a study of T cells of healthy individuals. The germline gives CDR1 SGHRS, CDR2 YFSETQ. After removal of 3 bases from V and 4 bases from J, the junction contained 9 bases not matched to a gene. This CDR3 is 17 amino acids long. This clonotype appeared a few times. TCRdb itself ran the 5' RACE reads through MiXCR, one entry per CDR3 protein. Of roughly 87,000 distinct CDR3 sequences in the sample, roughly 18% are singletons; the top ten hold approximately 5.7%. V and J are TRBV5-1 and TRBJ2-6; 8 nucleotides agree with TRBD1. The TCR comes from a human donor in good health. The CDR3 here is CASSYSTGVSGANVLTF. The CDR3 DNA reads as TGCGCCAGCAGCTACTCGACAGGGGTGAGCGGGGCCAACGTCCTGACTTTC.